This TCR beta chain was sequenced during a study of CD8 T cells in ankylosing spondylitis. CDR3 length: 13 amino acids. V lost 5 bases to trimming and J lost 2 bases, with 7 bases between them. CDR1 is SGHAT and CDR2 is FQNNGV in the germline V gene. Study-wide points: Characteristic of ankylosing spondylitis blood, it appeared, was a TCR beta motif comprising roughly 8 highly homologous variants. Disease-linked clones had a CD8+ phenotype and relatively low frequency in peripheral blood.

A single record per CDR3 protein comes from TCRdb applying MiXCR to the 5' RACE reads. The sample carries a few hundred thousand distinct CDR3 sequences, about 18% recorded once. This clonotype turned up a few times. Its antigen remains unknown. This TCR derives from a male donor with ankylosing spondylitis. The chain employs TRBV11-2 and TRBJ1-5; D remains ambiguous. The sample consisted of blood, either unsorted or a sorted T cell fraction (not recorded which). The CDR3 here is CASSLGRNQPQHF. CDR3 DNA sequence: TGTGCCAGCAGCCTAGGGCGCAATCAGCCCCAGCATTTT.